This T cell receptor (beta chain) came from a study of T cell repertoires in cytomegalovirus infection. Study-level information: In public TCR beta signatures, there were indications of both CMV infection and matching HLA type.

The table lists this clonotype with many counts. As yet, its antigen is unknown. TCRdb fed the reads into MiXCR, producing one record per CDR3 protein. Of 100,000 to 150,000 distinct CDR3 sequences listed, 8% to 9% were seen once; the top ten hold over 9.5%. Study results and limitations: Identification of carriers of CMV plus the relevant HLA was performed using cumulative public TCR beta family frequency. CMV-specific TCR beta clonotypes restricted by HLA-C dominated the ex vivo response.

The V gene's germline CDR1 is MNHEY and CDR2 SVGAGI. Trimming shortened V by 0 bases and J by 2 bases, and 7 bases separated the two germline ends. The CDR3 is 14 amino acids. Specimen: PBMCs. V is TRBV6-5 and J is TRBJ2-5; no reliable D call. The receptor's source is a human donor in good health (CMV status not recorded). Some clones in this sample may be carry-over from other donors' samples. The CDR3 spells CASSYSRIQETQYF. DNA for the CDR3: TGTGCCAGCAGTTACTCGAGGATACAAGAGACCCAGTACTTC.